This T cell receptor (beta chain) appears in the sequencing data of a study of identical twins. With 5 bases removed from V and 6 bases from J, the gap between germline ends came to 12 bases. There are 12 residues in the CDR3. In germline, CDR1 is SQVTM, CDR2 ANQGSEA. This clonotype showed up just a few times. Its antigen remains unknown. TCRdb called the 5' RACE reads again in MiXCR, with one record for every CDR3 protein. Of 500,000 or so distinct CDR3 sequences listed, roughly 13% are singletons. Findings and limits, study-wide: Low generation probability was overrepresented in out-of-frame alpha sequences shared by twins.

These data were also filed under a second study, of yellow fever vaccine responses in identical twins.

Sequenced input: CD4+ T cells sorted from blood. The origin of this receptor is a woman younger than 35 in good health. The chain has TRBV29-1 and TRBJ2-3; D is possibly TRBD2 (6 bases). The CDR3 spells CSVFSGSDTQYF. For the CDR3, the DNA is TGCAGCGTTTTCTCCGGGAGTGATACGCAGTATTTT.